Given below is one TCR beta chain in context. This entry belongs to a study of blood T cell repertoires in COVID-19. Overall study context: COVID-19 samples from acute and convalescent phases originated in the United States, Italy and Spain.

Original processing notes: The authors estimated nucleated cell counts from reference gene primer amplification. Assay: immunoSEQ multiplex PCR; the TCRdb copy retains only in-frame clones and omits some. That table is the source of V, J and clone size, and D and trimming were worked out from the DNA. The table includes about 77,000 clones, 80% detected once. The germline V gene encodes CDR1 KGHSH and CDR2 LQKENI. The CDR3 loop spans 16 amino acids. Trimming took off 3 bases at V and 2 bases at J, with 17 bases between the two ends. The sequence was collected from a woman aged 70-85 years with acute or convalescent COVID-19. Material: peripheral blood. V and J are TRBV18 and TRBJ2-7; D is perhaps TRBD1 (6 bases). The CDR3 loop is CASSPYTYRDTYEQYF. In DNA, the CDR3 is TGTGCCAGCTCACCCTATACATACAGGGATACCTACGAGCAGTACTTC.